The 19 T cell receptor beta chains in this list originate from one sample, sequenced in a study of T and B cells in COVID-19 patients. Blood genomic DNA input for TRB amplification was 250-500 ng. BIOMED2 TRB-A/B primer pools were used in multiplex TRB PCR. TCRdb ran MiXCR on the multiplex PCR reads and lists one entry per CDR3 protein. The sample holds over 10,000 distinct CDR3 sequences, roughly 25% seen once. The sequencing sample was made of blood. The receptors here all came from a human donor who had recovered from COVID-19.

This rearrangement joins TRBV10-1 to TRBJ2-1, with 10 bases fitting TRBD2. The germline V gene has CDR1 WNHNN and CDR2 SYGVQD (reference sequence). The J segment lost 3 bases and the V segment lost 6 bases, leaving 8 bases of the junction unmatched. The CDR3 spans 16 residues. The CDR3 sequence: CASRARTSGDYNEQFF. The CDR3 coding sequence is TGCGCCAGCAGGGCCCGGACTAGCGGAGACTACAATGAGCAGTTCTTC.

Sample share makes this clonotype medium-sized (0.01 to 0.1%). The chain employs TRBV29-1 and TRBJ2-7, with D uncertain. In germline, CDR1 is SQVTM, CDR2 ANQGSEA. The CDR3 totals 15 residues. V lost 1 base, J lost 4 bases, and 17 bases lay in between. This CDR3 reads CSVEATPPAPYEQYF. The CDR3 coding sequence is TGCAGCGTTGAAGCGACACCGCCTGCCCCATACGAGCAGTACTTC.

This clonotype has a handful of counts. The J gene is TRBJ2-1, the V gene TRBV5-1; tentatively, D is TRBD1 (6 bases). The germline gives CDR1 SGHRS, CDR2 YFSETQ. Trimming took off 0 bases at V and 6 bases at J, with 13 bases between the two ends. The CDR3 is made up of 15 amino acids. The DNA of the CDR3 is TGCGCCAGCAGCTTGGGGGGCACAGGGTCCAATGAGCAGTTCTTC. It specifies CASSLGGTGSNEQFF.

By proportion, this clonotype is medium-sized (0.01 to 0.1%). The gene calls are TRBV6-5 and TRBJ2-1, with D hard to call. Trimming cost V 6 bases and J 6 bases, with 21 bases left between them. Germline CDR1 reads MNHEY; CDR2 reads SVGAGI. CDR3 size: 16 residues. CDR3 DNA: TGTGCCAGCAGCCACTCCCGAACGGGTCCCATCAATGAGCAGTTCTTC. This translates into CASSHSRTGPINEQFF.

This clonotype appeared once. A much bigger clone sits one base away, suggesting this may be a read error. This chain links TRBV12-3 or TRBV12-4 with TRBJ2-1; D is perhaps TRBD1 (7 bases). The CDR3 has 16 residues. V was cut by 3 bases and J by 10 bases, with 22 bases left in between. CDR3 loop: CASSFKGASASYEQFF. CDR3 in DNA: TGTGCCAGCAGTTTTAAGGGGGCTAGCGCCTCCTACGAGCAGTTCTTC.

By share of the sample, this clonotype is medium-sized. The chain employs TRBV5-4 and TRBJ2-1, with 12 positions matching TRBD2. CDR3 length equals 15 residues. Germline-derived CDR1 and CDR2 are SGHNT and YYREEE (reference sequence). The V segment lost 4 bases and the J segment 6 bases; nucleotides outside the gene matches: 5. The CDR3 loop is CASSGGLAGTNEQFF. In DNA, the CDR3 is TGTGCCAGCAGCGGTGGACTAGCGGGGACCAATGAGCAGTTCTTC. Complete variable domain (other parts from reference TRBV5-4 and TRBJ2-1): ETGVTQSPTHLIKTRGQQVTLRCSSQSGHNTVSWYQQALGQGPQFIFQYYREEENGRGNFPPRFSGLQFPNYSSELNVNALELDDSALYLCASSGGLAGTNEQFFGPGTRLTVL.

This clonotype is deemed medium-sized. The chain uses TRBV6-5 and TRBJ2-7, with a tentative D call TRBD1 (6 bases). The germline CDR1 and CDR2 sequences are MNHEY and SVGAGI. This CDR3 contains 18 residues. V lost 5 bases to trimming and J lost 6 bases, with 29 bases between them. The CDR3 DNA reads as TGTGCCAGCAGTAAACTCCTAACTACGACAGGCATTGAGAGCGAGCAGTACTTC. Amino acid sequence: CASSKLLTTTGIESEQYF.

The rearrangement uses TRBV7-6 and TRBJ1-3; possible D gene TRBD1, 5 bases. Trimming stripped 5 bases from V and 7 bases from J, with 15 bases between. The CDR3 spans 14 residues. Germline CDR1 reads SGHVS; CDR2 reads FNYEAQ. The CDR3 is CASSAGGYFNTIYF. The CDR3 region has the DNA TGTGCCAGCAGCGCGGGGGGTTATTTTAACACCATATATTTT.

This chain connects TRBV6-4 to TRBJ2-3; 14 nucleotides match TRBD2. Per the germline V gene, CDR1 is MRHNA and CDR2 is SNTAGT. This CDR3 is 15 amino acids long. The V and J ends lost 7 bases and 4 bases, in that order; junction bases with no gene match: 4. The CDR3 bases are TGTGCCAGCAACAAGACTAGCGGGGGGGCAGATACGCAGTATTTT. Residues: CASNKTSGGADTQYF.

In its sample, this clonotype was seen a few times. CDR3: CASSELAGTGLINTEAFF. The CDR3 coding sequence is TGTGCCAGCAGTGAATTAGCGGGGACAGGATTAATTAACACTGAAGCTTTCTTT. The V gene is TRBV6-1, the J gene TRBJ1-1; 8 bases align to TRBD1. The CDR3 totals 18 residues. Germline trimming cut 2 bases from V and 2 bases from J; bases unmatched to any gene: 13. Germline assignment: CDR1 MNHNS and CDR2 SASEGT.

A few counts support this clonotype. The genes are TRBV7-9 and TRBJ1-4; a weak D match, TRBD1 (5 bases). V was pared by 5 bases and J by 7 bases, with 8 bases between. The germline gives CDR1 SEHNR, CDR2 FQNEAQ (reference sequence). This CDR3 contains 12 residues. The CDR3 DNA is TGTGCCAGCAGCACAGGATCTGAAAAACTGTTTTTT. The encoded protein is CASSTGSEKLFF.

This clonotype has a handful of counts. The gene calls are TRBV6-1 and TRBJ2-7; D unresolved. CDR3 length equals 12 residues. V was clipped by 7 bases and J by 4 bases, with 11 bases between them. CDR1 is MNHNS, CDR2 SASEGT, per germline. CDR3 sequence (DNA): TGTGCCAGCAAAGGACCCGTATACGAGCAGTACTTC. Residues: CASKGPVYEQYF.

The CDR3 region is CASSFTSGGSYEQYF. The CDR3 nucleotides read TGCGCCAGCAGCTTTACTAGCGGGGGCTCCTACGAGCAGTACTTC. The rearrangement uses TRBV5-1 and TRBJ2-7; 11 nucleotides line up with TRBD2. The CDR3 covers 15 residues. The J segment lost 0 bases and the V segment lost 2 bases, leaving 1 base of the junction unmatched. In germline, CDR1 is SGHRS, CDR2 YFSETQ.

Sample share makes this clonotype medium-sized. The chain joins TRBV29-1 to TRBJ2-2, with D possibly being TRBD1 (6 bases). V gave up 4 bases and J gave up 5 bases, with 14 bases separating them. The germline CDR1 and CDR2 sequences are SQVTM and ANQGSEA. The CDR3 contains 14 residues. DNA for the CDR3: TGCAGCGTTGGTAGCCAGGGGTGGACCGGGGAGCTGTTTTTT. Its translation is CSVGSQGWTGELFF.

There are a few counts of this clonotype. V gene TRBV18 combines with J gene TRBJ1-5, with 8 nucleotides matching TRBD1. The CDR3 is made up of 14 amino acids. CDR1 and CDR2 from the germline V gene are KGHSH and LQKENI. V gave up 6 bases and J gave up 2 bases; unmatched junction bases: 3. In nucleotides, the CDR3 is TGTGCCAGCTCTCAGGGACAGGGCAATCAGCCCCAGCATTTT. Its protein product is CASSQGQGNQPQHF.

There are many counts of this clonotype. The rearrangement uses TRBV12-3 or TRBV12-4 and TRBJ2-1; D is undetermined. The CDR3 spans 11 residues. Trimming stripped 8 bases from V and 1 base from J, with 3 bases between. CDR3 sequence (DNA): TGTGCCAGCGGTTCCTACAATGAGCAGTTCTTC. It translates to CASGSYNEQFF.

Concerning this clonotype: A much larger clone differs from this one at a single base, so this may be a read error. The chain uses TRBV5-1 and TRBJ2-3; 7 bases line up with TRBD2. There are 16 residues in the CDR3. CDR1 is SGHRS and CDR2 is YFSETQ in the germline V gene. CDR3 sequence (DNA): TGTGCCAGAAGCTTGGTAGGCGGGAGAAGAACAGATACGCAGTATTTT. Protein sequence: CARSLVGGRRTDTQYF. Supplemented by reference TRBV5-1 and TRBJ2-3, the full variable domain reads KAGVTQTPRYLIKTRGQQVTLSCSPISGHRSVSWYQQTPGQGLQFLFEYFSETQRNKGNFPGRFSGRQFSNSRSEMNVSTLELGDSALYLCARSLVGGRRTDTQYFGPGTRLTVL.

A word on this clonotype: A single base separates this from a much larger clone, so it may be a read error. The CDR3 loop reads CASSVRNCGEKLFF. In DNA, the CDR3 is TGTGCCAGCAGTGTGAGGAATTGCGGTGAAAAACTGTTTTTT. The rearrangement joins TRBV6-1 to TRBJ1-4; no clear D. The CDR3 has 14 amino acids. Germline V gene lookup returns CDR1 MNHNS and CDR2 SASEGT. Trimming shortened V by 4 bases and J by 7 bases, and 13 bases separated the two germline ends.

This clonotype turned up a few times. J is TRBJ2-7 and V is TRBV14; TRBD2 agrees at 12 bases. The germline CDR1 and CDR2 sequences are SGHDN and FVKESK. Trimming removed 4 bases from V and 7 bases from J; junction bases left unmatched: 8. This CDR3 is built from 15 residues. In nucleotides, the CDR3 is TGTGCCAGCAGCCCGACTAGCGGGAGTTGGAGGGAGCAGTACTTC. Protein: CASSPTSGSWREQYF.